Below, 3 T cell receptor beta chains from the same sample are listed, as sequenced in a study of blood T cell repertoires in COVID-19. This table comes from immunoSEQ multiplex PCR, and its TCRdb copy is limited to in-frame clones, with some not included. The data show around 99,000 clones, with 79% seen just once and 15% to 20% held by the top ten. The sequenced material came from peripheral blood. The receptors were gathered from an elderly woman with active or convalescent COVID-19.

The chain carries TRBV5-5 and TRBJ1-4, with no clear D. Germline V gene data show CDR1 as SGHKS and CDR2 as YYEKEE (reference sequence). The V and J ends lost 3 bases and 3 bases respectively, with 12 bases between them. The CDR3 consists of 15 residues. The CDR3: CASSSAPSSNEKLFF. As DNA, the CDR3 is TGTGCCAGCAGCTCAGCGCCGAGTTCTAATGAAAAACTGTTTTTT. The complete variable domain, with remaining parts taken from reference TRBV5-5 and TRBJ1-4, reads DAGVTQSPTHLIKTRGQQVTLRCSPISGHKSVSWYQQVLGQGPQFIFQYYEKEERGRGNFPDRFSARQFPNYSSELNVNALLLGDSALYLCASSSAPSSNEKLFFGSGTQLSVL.

This chain joins TRBV5-1 and TRBJ2-2, with 8 bases identical to TRBD1. CDR1 and CDR2 (germline): SGHRS, YFSETQ. The CDR3 totals 15 residues. V lost 3 bases to trimming and J lost 1 base; unmatched junction nucleotides: 2. CDR3 coding DNA: TGCGCCAGCAGCTGGGGGACAGGGAACACCGGGGAGCTGTTTTTT. Protein sequence: CASSWGTGNTGELFF.

The rearrangement links TRBV29-1 to TRBJ2-3; TRBD2 matches at 10 bases. In germline, CDR1 is SQVTM, CDR2 ANQGSEA. The CDR3 has 14 amino acids. Trimming at V came to 6 bases and at J to 1 base, leaving 4 bases not matched to a gene. The CDR3 DNA is TGCAGCGTGGCCGGGACTAGCGGCACAGATACGCAGTATTTT. It codes for CSVAGTSGTDTQYF.